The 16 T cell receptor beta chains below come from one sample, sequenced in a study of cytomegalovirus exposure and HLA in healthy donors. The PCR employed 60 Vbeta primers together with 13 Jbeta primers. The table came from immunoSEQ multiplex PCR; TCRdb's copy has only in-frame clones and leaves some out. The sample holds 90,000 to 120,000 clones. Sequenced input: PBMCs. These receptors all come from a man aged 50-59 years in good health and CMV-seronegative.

CDR3 DNA: TGTGCCAGCAGCCCACGCACGAGCTCCTACGAGCAGTACTTC. Translated, it gives CASSPRTSSYEQYF. The chain uses TRBV6-5 and TRBJ2-7; D is unresolved. Germline loops: CDR1 MNHEY, CDR2 SVGAGI. V was trimmed by 6 bases and J by 0 bases, leaving 12 bases between them. There are 14 residues in the CDR3.

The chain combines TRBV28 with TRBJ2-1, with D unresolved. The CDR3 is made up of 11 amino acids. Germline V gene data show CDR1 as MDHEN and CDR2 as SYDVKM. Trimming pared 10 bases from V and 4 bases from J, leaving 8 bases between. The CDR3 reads CATLLYNEQFF. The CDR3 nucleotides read TGTGCCACTTTACTGTACAATGAGCAGTTCTTC.

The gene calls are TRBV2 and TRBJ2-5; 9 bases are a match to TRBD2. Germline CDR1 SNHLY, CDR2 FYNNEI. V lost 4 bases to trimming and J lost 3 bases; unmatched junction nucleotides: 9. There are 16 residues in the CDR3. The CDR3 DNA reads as TGTGCCAGCAGTGGGAGTAGCGGGAGTCGGGAAGAGACCCAGTACTTC. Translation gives CASSGSSGSREETQYF.

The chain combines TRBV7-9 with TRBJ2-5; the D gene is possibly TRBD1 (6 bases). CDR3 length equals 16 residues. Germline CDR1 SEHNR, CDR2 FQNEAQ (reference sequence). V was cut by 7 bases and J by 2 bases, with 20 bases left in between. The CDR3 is CASTSSSGTLQETQYF. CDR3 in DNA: TGTGCCAGCACCTCTTCGTCCGGGACACTTCAAGAGACCCAGTACTTC.

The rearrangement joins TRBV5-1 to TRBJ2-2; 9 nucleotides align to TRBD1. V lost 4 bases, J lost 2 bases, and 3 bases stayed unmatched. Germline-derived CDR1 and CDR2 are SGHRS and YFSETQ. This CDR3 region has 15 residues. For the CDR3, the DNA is TGCGCCAGCAGCGTGGGACAGGGCAACACCGGGGAGCTGTTTTTT. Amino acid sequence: CASSVGQGNTGELFF.

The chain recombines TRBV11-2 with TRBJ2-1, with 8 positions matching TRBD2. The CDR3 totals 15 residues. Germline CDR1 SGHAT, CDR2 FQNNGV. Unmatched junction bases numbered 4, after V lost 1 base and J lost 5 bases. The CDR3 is CASSLGREGHNEQFF. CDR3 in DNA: TGTGCCAGCAGCTTAGGCCGGGAGGGCCACAATGAGCAGTTCTTC.

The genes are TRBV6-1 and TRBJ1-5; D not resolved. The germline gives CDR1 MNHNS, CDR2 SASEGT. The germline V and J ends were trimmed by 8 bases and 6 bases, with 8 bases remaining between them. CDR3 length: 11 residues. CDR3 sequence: CASSNFQPQHF. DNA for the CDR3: TGTGCCAGCTCTAATTTTCAGCCCCAGCATTTT.

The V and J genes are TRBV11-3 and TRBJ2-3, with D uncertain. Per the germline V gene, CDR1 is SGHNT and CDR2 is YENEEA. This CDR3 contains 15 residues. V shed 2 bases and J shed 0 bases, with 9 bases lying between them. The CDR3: CASSLRGYSTDTQYF. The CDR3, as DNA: TGTGCCAGCAGCTTACGAGGCTACAGCACAGATACGCAGTATTTT.

CDR3: CASSPQERAPLHF. In DNA, the CDR3 is TGTGCCAGCAGCCCACAGGAGCGGGCACCCCTCCACTTT. The rearrangement joins TRBV4-2 to TRBJ1-6, with D perhaps TRBD1 (5 bases). Trimming left V 4 bases short and J 11 bases short, with 12 bases between. Germline V gene sequence: CDR1 LGHNA, CDR2 YNFKEQ. This CDR3 has 13 amino acids.

The DNA of the CDR3 is TGCGCCAGCAGCGCAAGACCCCAAAACTATGGCAATGAGCAGTTCTTC. Translating gives CASSARPQNYGNEQFF. This chain connects TRBV5-1 to TRBJ2-1; no clear D. Germline V CDR1 and CDR2: SGHRS, YFSETQ. The V gene lost 4 bases and the J gene lost 6 bases, with 20 bases spanning the gap. The CDR3 runs 16 residues.

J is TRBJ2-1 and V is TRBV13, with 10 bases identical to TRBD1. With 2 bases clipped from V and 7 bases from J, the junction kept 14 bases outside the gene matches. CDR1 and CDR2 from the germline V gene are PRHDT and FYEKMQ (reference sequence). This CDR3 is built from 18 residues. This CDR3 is CASSLSGPGQGRGNEQFF. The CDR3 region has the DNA TGTGCCAGCAGCTTATCCGGACCGGGACAGGGGCGAGGTAATGAGCAGTTCTTC.

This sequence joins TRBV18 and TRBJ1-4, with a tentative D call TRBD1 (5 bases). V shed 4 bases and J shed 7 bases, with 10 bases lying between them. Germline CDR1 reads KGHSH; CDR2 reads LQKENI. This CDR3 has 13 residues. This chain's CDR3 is CASSQGQTEKLFF. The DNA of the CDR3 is TGTGCCAGCTCACAGGGGCAGACTGAAAAACTGTTTTTT.

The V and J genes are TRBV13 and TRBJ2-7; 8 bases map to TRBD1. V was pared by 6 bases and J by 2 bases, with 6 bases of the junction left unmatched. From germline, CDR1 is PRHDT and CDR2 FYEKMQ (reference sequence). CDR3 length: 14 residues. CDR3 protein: CASSLRDRPYEQYF. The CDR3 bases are TGTGCCAGCAGTTTAAGGGACAGGCCCTACGAGCAGTACTTC.

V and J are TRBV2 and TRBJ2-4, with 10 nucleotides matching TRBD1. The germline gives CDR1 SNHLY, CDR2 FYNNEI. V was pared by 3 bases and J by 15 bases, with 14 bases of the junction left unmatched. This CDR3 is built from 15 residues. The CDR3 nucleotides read TGTGCCAGCAGTGAGGTTGACAGGGGGCATTTTTATGGGTACTTC. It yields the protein CASSEVDRGHFYGYF. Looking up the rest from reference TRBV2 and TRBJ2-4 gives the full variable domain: EPEVTQTPSHQVTQMGQEVILRCVPISNHLYFYWYRQILGQKVEFLVSFYNNEISEKSEIFDDQFSVERPDGSNFTLKIRSTKLEDSAMYFCASSEVDRGHFYGYFGAGTRLSVL.

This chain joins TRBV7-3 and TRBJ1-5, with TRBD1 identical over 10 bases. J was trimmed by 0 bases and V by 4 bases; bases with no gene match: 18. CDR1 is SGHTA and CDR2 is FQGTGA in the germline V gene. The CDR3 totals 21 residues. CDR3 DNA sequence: TGTGCCAGCAGCTCGGGACAGGGGTATCCCCGTACGCGGTATAGCAATCAGCCCCAGCATTTT. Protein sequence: CASSSGQGYPRTRYSNQPQHF. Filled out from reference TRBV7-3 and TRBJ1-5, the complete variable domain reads GAGVSQTPSNKVTEKGKYVELRCDPISGHTALYWYRQSLGQGPEFLIYFQGTGAADDSGLPNDRFFAVRPEGSVSTLKIQRTERGDSAVYLCASSSGQGYPRTRYSNQPQHFGDGTRLSIL.

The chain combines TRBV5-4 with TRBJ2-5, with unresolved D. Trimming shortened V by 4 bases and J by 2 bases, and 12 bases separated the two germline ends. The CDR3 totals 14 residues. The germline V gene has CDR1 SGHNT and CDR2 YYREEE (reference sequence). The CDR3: CASSLRSAQETQYF. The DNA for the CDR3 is TGTGCCAGCAGCCTGCGCAGCGCTCAAGAGACCCAGTACTTC.